The T cell receptor (beta chain) described here comes from a study of blood T cell repertoires in COVID-19. The data were produced by immunoSEQ multiplex PCR, yet TCRdb's version contains in-frame clones alone and is incomplete. The data hold 68,000 or so clones, with around 83% observed a single time. V lost 2 bases to trimming and J lost 7 bases, with 9 bases between them. The CDR3 length is 12 residues. Per the germline V gene, CDR1 is LNHNV and CDR2 is YYDKDF (reference sequence). The clonotype was recovered from a man aged 45 to 65 with acute or convalescent COVID-19. V and J are TRBV15 and TRBJ2-7; tentatively, D is TRBD1 (5 bases). Material: peripheral blood. The CDR3 DNA sequence: TGTGCCACCAGCAGATCCCCAGGGGAGCAGTACTTC. It yields the protein CATSRSPGEQYF.